The 3 T cell receptor beta chains below all came from one sample that was sequenced in a study of T cells after yellow fever vaccination. MiXCR was run by TCRdb on the 5' RACE reads, yielding one entry per CDR3 protein. The sample has hundreds of thousands of distinct CDR3 sequences; approximately 13% are singletons. The specimen comprised PBMCs, sampled on the day of the yellow fever booster vaccination. These receptors were obtained from a man aged 25 to 40 who received the YFV17D yellow fever vaccine.

The CDR3 loop reads CASSLQGSADTQYF. The CDR3 region has the DNA TGTGCCAGCTCACTACAGGGAAGCGCAGATACGCAGTATTTT. The chain employs TRBV18 and TRBJ2-3, with a possible D match to TRBD1 (6 bases). V lost 4 bases and J 4 bases, leaving 12 bases between the germline ends. From germline, CDR1 is KGHSH and CDR2 LQKENI. The CDR3 sequence is 14 residues long.

CDR3 protein: CSARDGYGSGGTQYF. CDR3 nucleotides: TGCAGTGCTAGAGACGGGTACGGGAGCGGGGGTACGCAGTATTTT. The V gene is TRBV20-1, the J gene TRBJ2-3; 8 bases line up with TRBD2. J lost 8 bases, V lost 0 bases, and 10 bases had no gene match. The CDR3 contains 15 residues. Germline V lookup: CDR1 DFQATT, CDR2 SNEGSKA (reference sequence).

The sample holds one count of this clonotype. This could be a read error, since a much larger clone is one nucleotide away. As the CDR3 is not closed by the conserved phenylalanine or tryptophan, this likely results from a read error. V usage is TRBV5-5 and J usage is TRBJ2-7; no clear D gene. The length of the CDR3 is 11 residues. V gave up 4 bases and J gave up 7 bases, with 9 bases separating them. Germline V CDR1 and CDR2: SGHKS, YYEKEE (reference sequence). DNA for the CDR3: TGTGCCAGCAGCCACGTCTCGGAGCAGTACTAC. It encodes CASSHVSEQYY.